This TCR beta chain was recorded in a study of T-cell memory formation after mild COVID-19. Study-level findings and limits: Day 15 to 85 contracting clones showed balanced CD4/CD8; later expanders leaned CD4+. SARS-CoV-2 specificity of second-wave clones peaking day 37 was unconfirmed. Contracting CD4+ clones lay largely in CM and EM, with CD8+ ones residing in EMRA.

The 5'RACE method, run with constant-segment primers, produced TCR alpha and TCR beta cDNA libraries (carrying sample barcodes and UMIs). MiXCR, run by TCRdb on the 5' RACE reads, gives a single entry per CDR3 protein. There are 50,000 to 60,000 distinct CDR3 sequences in the sample; about a quarter occur only once, and approximately 43% lies in the top ten. This clonotype was counted at least ten times. Antigen unknown. V shed 0 bases, J shed 5 bases, and the junction held 2 bases outside the gene matches. Germline V gene sequence: CDR1 MRHNA, CDR2 SNTAGT. The CDR3 covers 15 residues. The specimen was PBMCs or a T cell subset sorted from them (not recorded which). V gene TRBV6-4 combines with J gene TRBJ2-1, with 9 nucleotides matching TRBD2. The sequence derives from a man between 18 and 35 years old who had mild COVID-19 (a few samples of this study predate the infection). Cell type and time point are not known. The CDR3: CASSDSSGGNNEQFF. In DNA, the CDR3 is TGTGCCAGCAGTGACTCAAGCGGGGGGAACAATGAGCAGTTCTTC.